Listed below are T cell receptor beta chains from one sample, sequenced in a study of T cells after posttransplantation cyclophosphamide. The protocol was immunoSEQ multiplex PCR, while the TCRdb copy is restricted to in-frame clones and leaves out a portion. This sample comprises approximately 26,000 clones, none seen once only. The sequenced sample was PBMCs. Source of these receptors: a woman aged 45-65 years in good health, CMV-negative, and a related stem cell transplant donor. Each CDR3 is given with its conserved first and last residue. The D gene is left open where the match is weak. Some rows mark clone size as missing; the rest say once, few, many or name a class of expanded clone.

clone size	D gene	V gene	CDR3 length	J gene	CDR3 protein	CDR3 DNA
many	NA	TRBV7-2	13	TRBJ2-7	CASSARTGYEQYF	TGTGCCAGCAGCGCAAGGACTGGCTACGAGCAGTACTTC
many	TRBD1	TRBV19	13	TRBJ2-7	CASRRDRTYEQYF	TGTGCCAGTAGGAGGGACAGAACCTACGAGCAGTACTTC
many	TRBD2	TRBV29-1	15	TRBJ2-1	CSVEGGTSGWDEQFF	TGCAGCGTTGAAGGTGGGACTAGCGGGTGGGATGAGCAGTTCTTC
many	TRBD1	TRBV5-4	15	TRBJ2-5	CASSRGGRVQETQYF	TGTGCCAGCAGCCGAGGGGGCAGGGTTCAAGAGACCCAGTACTTC
NA	TRBD1	TRBV5-1	14	TRBJ1-6	CASSLGTGNSPLHF	TGCGCCAGCAGCTTGGGGACAGGGAATTCACCCCTCCACTTT
many	TRBD1	TRBV7-8	15	TRBJ1-1	CASSFGQGAATEAFF	TGTGCCAGCAGCTTCGGACAGGGGGCTGCGACTGAAGCTTTCTTT
many	NA	TRBV5-4	13	TRBJ1-4	CASSLVGNEKLFF	TGTGCCAGCAGCTTGGTGGGCAATGAAAAACTGTTTTTT
many	NA	TRBV9	18	TRBJ2-1	CASSVEEASLVYYNEQFF	TGTGCCAGCAGCGTAGAGGAGGCTAGCCTAGTCTACTACAATGAGCAGTTCTTC
many	NA	TRBV11-3	17	TRBJ2-7	CASSRGRWSLTSHEQYF	TGTGCCAGCAGTAGGGGTCGTTGGTCGCTTACGTCCCACGAGCAGTACTTC
many	TRBD1	TRBV25-1	14	TRBJ1-4	CASSIRTGDEKLFF	TGTGCCAGCAGTATCAGGACAGGGGATGAAAAACTGTTTTTT
many	NA	TRBV9	15	TRBJ1-3	CASSVDWDTGNTIYF	TGTGCCAGCAGCGTAGACTGGGACACTGGAAACACCATATATTTT
many	NA	TRBV2	14	TRBJ2-7	CASISRDITYEQYF	TGTGCCAGTATCAGTAGGGACATAACCTACGAGCAGTACTTC
many	TRBD1	TRBV28	15	TRBJ1-4	CASREGAGNNEKLFF	TGTGCCAGCAGGGAGGGGGCGGGAAATAATGAAAAACTGTTTTTT
many	TRBD2	TRBV7-3	21	TRBJ2-1	CASSSPTAGSLAGLTYNEQFF	TGTGCCAGCAGCTCCCCCACCGCGGGCAGTTTAGCGGGACTGACCTACAATGAGCAGTTCTTC
many	NA	TRBV2	14	TRBJ2-5	CASLDPAEQETQYF	TGTGCCAGCTTGGATCCAGCGGAACAAGAGACCCAGTACTTC
many	NA	TRBV19	16	TRBJ2-5	CASMGGAGGSEETQYF	TGTGCCAGTATGGGGGGGGCAGGGGGCTCGGAAGAGACCCAGTACTTC
many	NA	TRBV7-8	15	TRBJ2-7	CASSPLSVSSYEQYF	TGTGCCAGCAGCCCCCTTAGCGTGAGCTCCTACGAGCAGTACTTC
many	NA	TRBV30	14	TRBJ1-2	CAWTLLGQFYGYTF	TGTGCCTGGACCCTGTTGGGCCAATTCTATGGCTACACCTTC
many	NA	TRBV21-1	14	TRBJ2-7	CASSTGGARYEQYF	TGTGCCAGCAGCACCGGGGGGGCCCGCTACGAGCAGTACTTC
many	NA	TRBV19	16	TRBJ1-5	CASSIKGREANQPQHF	TGTGCCAGTAGTATAAAGGGCAGGGAGGCTAATCAGCCCCAGCATTTT
many	TRBD1	TRBV5-1	14	TRBJ1-1	CASSYGGQGPEAFF	TGCGCCAGCAGCTATGGAGGACAGGGCCCTGAAGCTTTCTTT
NA	NA	TRBV18	15	TRBJ1-6	CASSPYGGINSPLHF	TGTGCCAGCTCACCATACGGGGGGATCAATTCACCCCTCCACTTT
many	TRBD2	TRBV5-4	17	TRBJ2-4	CASSLVGGRAAKNIQYF	TGTGCCAGCAGCTTGGTGGGCGGGAGGGCGGCCAAAAACATTCAGTACTTC
many	NA	TRBV18	14	TRBJ1-2	CASWGVGLGDGYTF	TGTGCCAGCTGGGGTGTGGGCCTCGGGGATGGCTACACCTTC
many	NA	TRBV19	14	TRBJ2-1	CASRVAGSYNEQFF	TGTGCCAGTAGAGTCGCGGGATCCTACAATGAGCAGTTCTTC
many	NA	TRBV27	14	TRBJ2-7	CASSLSGTIYEQYF	TGTGCCAGCAGTTTATCCGGGACAATCTACGAGCAGTACTTC
many	NA	TRBV6-1	12	TRBJ2-7	CASGRASYEQYF	TGTGCCAGTGGCAGGGCCTCCTACGAGCAGTACTTC
many	TRBD2	TRBV9	13	TRBJ2-4	CASSIGGENIQYF	TGTGCCAGCAGCATTGGGGGGGAAAACATTCAGTACTTC
many	TRBD1	TRBV7-2	15	TRBJ1-5	CASSLMTGGWQPQHF	TGTGCCAGCAGCTTAATGACAGGGGGGTGGCAGCCCCAGCATTTT
many	TRBD2	TRBV10-3	17	TRBJ2-2	CAINGKEGTRYAGELFF	TGTGCCATCAACGGCAAAGAGGGGACTAGATACGCCGGGGAGCTGTTTTTT
many	TRBD2	TRBV7-6	15	TRBJ2-5	CASSSTSGGQETQYF	TGTGCCAGCAGCTCGACTAGCGGGGGACAAGAGACCCAGTACTTC
NA	NA	TRBV4-3	12	TRBJ2-2	CASSQESAELFF	TGCGCCAGCAGCCAAGAGAGCGCGGAGCTGTTTTTT
many	NA	TRBV27	15	TRBJ2-1	CASSFGTSTYNEQFF	TGTGCCAGCAGTTTTGGGACTTCTACCTACAATGAGCAGTTCTTC
many	NA	TRBV18	15	TRBJ1-4	CASSQNRESGEKLFF	TGTGCCAGCTCACAAAACAGGGAAAGCGGCGAAAAACTGTTTTTT
many	NA	TRBV10-3	13	TRBJ2-1	CAIRPRQDNEQFF	TGTGCCATCAGACCAAGACAGGACAATGAGCAGTTCTTC
NA	NA	TRBV5-1	16	TRBJ2-4	CASSRWGEAAKNIQYF	TGCGCCAGCAGCCGGTGGGGGGAGGCGGCCAAAAACATTCAGTACTTC
many	TRBD1	TRBV27	15	TRBJ1-5	CASSLSQGGIRSQHF	TGTGCCAGCAGTTTATCCCAGGGGGGAATCAGGTCCCAGCATTTT
many	NA	TRBV19	15	TRBJ2-7	CASSTRGTADYEQYF	TGTGCCAGTAGTACTCGGGGGACAGCTGACTACGAGCAGTACTTC
many	NA	TRBV6-4	12	TRBJ1-1	CASSDGTAGAFF	TGTGCCAGCAGTGACGGGACTGCAGGAGCTTTCTTT
many	TRBD1	TRBV28	16	TRBJ1-5	CASSLSTGVSNQPQHF	TGTGCCAGCAGTTTATCCACAGGGGTTAGCAATCAGCCCCAGCATTTT
many	TRBD2	TRBV27	14	TRBJ2-7	CASSTGGPSYEQYF	TGTGCCAGCAGTACGGGGGGGCCATCCTACGAGCAGTACTTC
many	TRBD2	TRBV13	14	TRBJ2-1	CASSLASGSYEQFF	TGTGCCAGCAGCTTAGCAAGCGGGAGTTATGAGCAGTTCTTC
many	TRBD1	TRBV9	14	TRBJ1-2	CASSPLLQGHGYTF	TGTGCCAGCAGCCCTCTCCTACAGGGGCATGGCTACACCTTC
many	TRBD2	TRBV6-5	15	TRBJ2-7	CASRRKREGVYEQYF	TGTGCCAGCAGGAGAAAGCGGGAGGGCGTTTACGAGCAGTACTTC
many	NA	TRBV7-2	13	TRBJ2-5	CASSPRAPETQYF	TGTGCCAGCAGCCCCCGAGCCCCAGAGACCCAGTACTTC
few	TRBD2	TRBV18	19	TRBJ2-7	CASSPTGGWLAGGPYEQYF	TGTGCCAGCTCACCAACAGGGGGTTGGCTAGCGGGAGGACCCTACGAGCAGTACTTC
many	NA	TRBV2	13	TRBJ2-7	CANQRTRAGEQYF	TGTGCCAACCAACGGACCAGGGCGGGAGAGCAGTACTTC
many	NA	TRBV7-9	12	TRBJ1-1	CASSLESFKLIF	TGTGCCAGCAGCTTAGAGTCCTTTAAGCTGATCTTT
many	TRBD2	TRBV30	13	TRBJ2-3	CAWAWTSGDTQYF	TGTGCCTGGGCCTGGACTAGCGGAGATACGCAGTATTTT
many	TRBD2	TRBV18	15	TRBJ2-2	CASSPQRENTGELFF	TGTGCCAGCTCACCACAGCGGGAGAACACCGGGGAGCTGTTTTTT
many	NA	TRBV5-4	12	TRBJ2-3	CASSTYTDTQYF	TGTGCCAGCAGCACTTACACAGATACGCAGTATTTT
many	TRBD1	TRBV7-6	13	TRBJ2-1	CASNTGVLGEQFF	TGTGCCAGCAACACAGGGGTGCTTGGAGAGCAGTTCTTC
many	NA	TRBV25-1	15	TRBJ2-5	CASRARDPGRETQYF	TGTGCCAGCAGAGCCCGGGACCCAGGGAGGGAGACCCAGTACTTC
many	TRBD1	TRBV7-6	18	TRBJ1-3	CASSIQPFETGSGNTIYF	TGTGCCAGCAGCATACAACCTTTTGAGACAGGGTCCGGAAACACCATATATTTT
many	NA	TRBV7-6	15	TRBJ2-2	CASSIGHLNTGELFF	TGTGCCAGCAGCATAGGACACTTGAACACCGGGGAGCTGTTTTTT
many	NA	TRBV4-3	13	TRBJ2-7	CASSQELGHEQYF	TGCGCCAGCAGCCAGGAGCTAGGCCACGAGCAGTACTTC